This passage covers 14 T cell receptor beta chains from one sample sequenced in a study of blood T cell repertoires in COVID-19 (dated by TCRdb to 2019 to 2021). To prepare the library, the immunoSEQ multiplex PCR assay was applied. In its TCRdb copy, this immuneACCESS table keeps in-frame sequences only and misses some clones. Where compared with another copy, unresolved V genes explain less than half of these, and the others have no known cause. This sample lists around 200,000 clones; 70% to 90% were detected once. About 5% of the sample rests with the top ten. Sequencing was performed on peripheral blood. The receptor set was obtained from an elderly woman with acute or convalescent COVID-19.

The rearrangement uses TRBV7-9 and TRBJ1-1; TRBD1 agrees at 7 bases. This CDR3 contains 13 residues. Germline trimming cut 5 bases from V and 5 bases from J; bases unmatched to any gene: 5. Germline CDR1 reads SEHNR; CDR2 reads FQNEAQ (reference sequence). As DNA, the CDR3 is TGTGCCAGCAGCACGACAGGGAATACTGAAGCTTTCTTT. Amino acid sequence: CASSTTGNTEAFF.

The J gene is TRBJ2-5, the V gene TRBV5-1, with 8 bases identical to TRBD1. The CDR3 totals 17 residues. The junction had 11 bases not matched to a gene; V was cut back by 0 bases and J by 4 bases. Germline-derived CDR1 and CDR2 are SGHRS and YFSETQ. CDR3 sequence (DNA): TGCGCCAGCAGCTTGGTTTCATACAGGGGGGTAGGAGAGACCCAGTACTTC. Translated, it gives CASSLVSYRGVGETQYF.

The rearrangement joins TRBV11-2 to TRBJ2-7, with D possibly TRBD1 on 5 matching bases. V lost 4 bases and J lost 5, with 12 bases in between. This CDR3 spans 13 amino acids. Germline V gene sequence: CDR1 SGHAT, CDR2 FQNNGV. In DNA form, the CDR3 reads TGTGCCAGCAGCTATCAGGGCTTGGACGAGCAGTACTTC. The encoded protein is CASSYQGLDEQYF. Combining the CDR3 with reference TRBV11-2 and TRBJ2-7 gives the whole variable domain EAGVAQSPRYKIIEKRQSVAFWCNPISGHATLYWYQQILGQGPKLLIQFQNNGVVDDSQLPKDRFSAERLKGVDSTLKIQPAKLEDSAVYLCASSYQGLDEQYFGPGTRLTVT.

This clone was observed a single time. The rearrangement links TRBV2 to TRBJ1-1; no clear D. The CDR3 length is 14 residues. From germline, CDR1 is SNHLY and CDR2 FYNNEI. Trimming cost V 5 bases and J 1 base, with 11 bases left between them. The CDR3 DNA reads TGTGCCAGCAGTCTCCAGGTAGGGAACACTGAAGCTTTCTTT. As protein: CASSLQVGNTEAFF.

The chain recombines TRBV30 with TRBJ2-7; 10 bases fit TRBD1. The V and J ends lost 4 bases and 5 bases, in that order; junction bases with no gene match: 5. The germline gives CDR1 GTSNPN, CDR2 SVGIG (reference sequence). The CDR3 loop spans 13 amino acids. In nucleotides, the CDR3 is TGTGCCTGGAACCGGGACAGGGGAAACGAGCAGTACTTC. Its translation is CAWNRDRGNEQYF.

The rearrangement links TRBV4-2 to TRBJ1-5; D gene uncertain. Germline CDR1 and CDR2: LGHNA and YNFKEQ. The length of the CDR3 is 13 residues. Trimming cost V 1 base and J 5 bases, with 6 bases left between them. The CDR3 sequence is CASSQAEDQPQHF. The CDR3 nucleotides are TGTGCCAGCAGCCAAGCCGAGGATCAGCCCCAGCATTTT.

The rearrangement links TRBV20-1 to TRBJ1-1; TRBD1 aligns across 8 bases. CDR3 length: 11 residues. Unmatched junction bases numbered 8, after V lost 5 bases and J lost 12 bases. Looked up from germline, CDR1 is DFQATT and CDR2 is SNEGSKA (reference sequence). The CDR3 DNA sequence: TGCAGTGCTCGATCCGACAGGGGATCTTTCTTT. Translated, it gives CSARSDRGSFF.

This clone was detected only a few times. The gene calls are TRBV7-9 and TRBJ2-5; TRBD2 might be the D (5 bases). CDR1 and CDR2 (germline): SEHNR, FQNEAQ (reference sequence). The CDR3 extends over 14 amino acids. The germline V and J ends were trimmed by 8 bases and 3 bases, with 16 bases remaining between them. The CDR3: CASGGEVTEETQYF. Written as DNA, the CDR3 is TGTGCCAGCGGAGGTGAAGTGACTGAAGAGACCCAGTACTTC.

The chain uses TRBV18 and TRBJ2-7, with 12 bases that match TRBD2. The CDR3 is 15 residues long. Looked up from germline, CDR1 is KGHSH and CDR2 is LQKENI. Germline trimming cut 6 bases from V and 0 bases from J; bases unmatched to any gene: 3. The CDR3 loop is CASSQTSGSSYEQYF. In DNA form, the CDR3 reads TGTGCCAGCTCCCAGACTAGCGGGAGCTCCTACGAGCAGTACTTC.

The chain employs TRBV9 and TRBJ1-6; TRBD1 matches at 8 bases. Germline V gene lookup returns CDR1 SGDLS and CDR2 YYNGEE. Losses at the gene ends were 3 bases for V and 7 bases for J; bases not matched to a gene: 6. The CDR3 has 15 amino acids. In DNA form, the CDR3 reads TGTGCCAGCAGCGCCTCCGGGACAGGCAATTCACCCCTCCACTTT. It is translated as CASSASGTGNSPLHF.

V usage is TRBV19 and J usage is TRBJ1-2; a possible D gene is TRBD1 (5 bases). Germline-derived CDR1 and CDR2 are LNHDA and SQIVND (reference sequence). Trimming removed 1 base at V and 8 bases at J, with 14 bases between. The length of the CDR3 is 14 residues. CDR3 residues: CASSIGPRVGGYTF. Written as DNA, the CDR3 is TGTGCCAGTAGTATAGGACCCAGGGTAGGGGGCTACACCTTC.

The CDR3 loop reads CSVNRGSAEAFF. The CDR3 DNA sequence: TGCAGCGTTAACCGAGGATCCGCTGAAGCTTTCTTT. The chain joins TRBV29-1 to TRBJ1-1, with D uncertain. CDR3 length: 12 residues. V was cut by 5 bases and J by 6 bases, with 13 bases left in between. Germline V gene lookup returns CDR1 SQVTM and CDR2 ANQGSEA.

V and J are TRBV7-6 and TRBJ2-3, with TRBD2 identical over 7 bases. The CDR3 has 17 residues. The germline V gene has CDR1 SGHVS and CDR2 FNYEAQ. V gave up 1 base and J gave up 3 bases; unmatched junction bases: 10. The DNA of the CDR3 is TGTGCCAGCAGCTTAGGAGGCGGGCGGGAGAAAACAGATACGCAGTATTTT. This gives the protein CASSLGGGREKTDTQYF.

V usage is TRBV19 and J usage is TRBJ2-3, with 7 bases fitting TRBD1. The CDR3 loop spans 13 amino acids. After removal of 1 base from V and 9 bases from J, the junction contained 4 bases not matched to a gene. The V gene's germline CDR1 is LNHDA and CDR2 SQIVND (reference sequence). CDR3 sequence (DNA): TGTGCCAGTAGTATAGGACAGGGCGGCACGCAGTATTTT. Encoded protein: CASSIGQGGTQYF.